This TCR beta chain was retrieved from a study of CD8+ T cells in alopecia areata. Treatment noted: oral pan-JAK inhibitor, 5-10 mg twice daily. Concerning this clone: The antigen is not known. The sample holds other DNA sequences that translate to the same CDR3.

RNA extraction and reverse transcription yielded cDNA as sequencing template. The table came from immunoSEQ multiplex PCR; TCRdb's copy has only in-frame clones and leaves some out. The sample yields about 220,000 clones, more than 45% seen once. There are 15 residues in the CDR3. V shed 0 bases and J shed 9 bases, with 13 bases lying between them. In germline, CDR1 is SGHRS, CDR2 YFSETQ. Study-wide findings and caveats: Affected scalp, especially in alopecia totalis/universalis, had a higher clonality than normal scalp did.

The sequencing here drew on CD4+ T cells sorted from blood, taken at week 4, from a patient treated with tofacitinib. The receptor was isolated from a human donor with alopecia areata. The chain recombines TRBV5-1 with TRBJ1-6; no firm D call. As DNA, the CDR3 is TGCGCCAGCAGCTTGGATCGCGGCCGTGGTTCACCCCTCCACTTT. This encodes CASSLDRGRGSPLHF.